Shown below are 30 T cell receptor beta chains from a single sample sequenced in a study of T cell repertoires in cytomegalovirus infection (dated by TCRdb to between 2018 and 2021). Sequencing was carried out with an Illumina HiSeq 1500. The public reads were reanalyzed by TCRdb: fastp trimming at Q25, MiXCR alignment, in-frame beta chains only. One record per CDR3 amino acid sequence lists the most common genes and DNA. The table for this sample lists approximately 490,000 distinct CDR3 sequences; about 11% of them were counted only once. The ten top clones hold around 9.6% of the sample. Input material: PBMCs. These receptors originate from a human donor in good health (CMV status not recorded). Some clones in this sample may be carry-over from other donors' samples.

This clonotype appeared many times. The J gene is TRBJ2-7, the V gene TRBV7-2; the D gene could be TRBD1 or TRBD2 (7 bases each). The V end lost 5 bases, the J end lost 1 base, and 15 bases lay between the germline ends. CDR3 length equals 15 residues. CDR1 and CDR2 from the germline V gene are SGHTA and FQGNSA. CDR3 bases: TGTGCCAGCAGCACCGCAGGGGGGGGTTCCTACGAGCAGTACTTC. It codes for CASSTAGGGSYEQYF.

This clonotype was recorded at least ten times. The V gene is TRBV7-9, the J gene TRBJ2-5; possibly TRBD2 for D (6 bases). The V gene's germline CDR1 is SEHNR and CDR2 FQNEAQ (reference sequence). The CDR3 extends over 15 amino acids. Trimming took 8 bases from V and 2 from J, leaving 18 bases between them. The CDR3: CASSELIGGQETQYF. CDR3 in DNA: TGTGCCAGCTCAGAATTAATCGGGGGTCAAGAGACCCAGTACTTC.

The genes are TRBV30 and TRBJ2-1; TRBD1 might be the D (6 bases). This CDR3 comprises 13 residues. Germline V gene sequence: CDR1 GTSNPN, CDR2 SVGIG (reference sequence). Trimming removed 0 bases at V and 13 bases at J, with 16 bases between. CDR3 nucleotide sequence: TGTGCCTGGAGTGTACTACAGGGAGAGATTCAGTTCTTC. This encodes CAWSVLQGEIQFF.

This clonotype was seen at least ten times. The CDR3 ends on some other residue instead of the conserved phenylalanine or tryptophan, so this is likely a read error. The chain combines TRBV7-9 with TRBJ1-1; the D is unclear. From germline, CDR1 is SEHNR and CDR2 FQNEAQ (reference sequence). Trimming shortened V by 3 bases and J by 4 bases, and 0 bases separated the two germline ends. This CDR3 comprises 10 residues. CDR3 sequence: CASSFTEAFL. CDR3 DNA: TGTGCCAGCAGCTTCACTGAAGCTTTCCTT.

This clonotype was seen many times. The junction differs from germline at one of its ends, possibly a read error. The DNA of the CDR3 is TGTGCCAGCAGTTTAGCGGGAGCCAACAATGAGCAGTTCTTC. Protein product: CASSLAGANNEQFF. J is TRBJ2-1 and V is TRBV5-1; 9 nucleotides match TRBD2. This CDR3 comprises 14 residues. Germline values: CDR1 SGHRS, CDR2 YFSETQ.

This clonotype was picked up many times. This CDR3 is missing its conserved last phenylalanine or tryptophan, likely due to a read error. No DNA is shown, since the ends of the CDR3 on it are uncertain; the CDR3 is the one TCRdb lists. V is TRBV5-5 and J is TRBJ1-2. Germline CDR1 and CDR2: SGHKS and YYEKEE (reference sequence). The CDR3 contains 14 residues when both ends are counted. This chain's CDR3 is CASSLRDSREFGFI.

At least ten counts were recorded for this clonotype. The J gene is TRBJ2-1, the V gene TRBV29-1; no clear D. Per germline, CDR1 SQVTM and CDR2 ANQGSEA. V shed 6 bases and J shed 1 base, with 10 bases lying between them. CDR3 size: 13 residues. The CDR3 DNA reads as TGCAGCGTATCTGAATTTTCCTACAATGAGCAGTTCTTC. This gives the protein CSVSEFSYNEQFF.

In this sample, this clonotype turned up many times. The chain recombines TRBV11-2 with TRBJ2-1; a weak D match, TRBD2 (6 bases). V shed 6 bases and J shed 8 bases, with 20 bases lying between them. Germline CDR1 reads SGHAT; CDR2 reads FQNNGV. This CDR3 is built from 15 residues. The CDR3 DNA follows: TGTGCCAGCAGACCTGCCTGGGCTAGCGTATATGAGCAGTTCTTC. Translating it yields CASRPAWASVYEQFF.

Only a few counts were recorded for this clonotype. J is TRBJ2-1 and V is TRBV6-1; the match to TRBD2 covers 13 bases. Trimming removed 6 bases from V and 7 bases from J; junction bases left unmatched: 18. CDR1 and CDR2 (germline): MNHNS, SASEGT. The length of the CDR3 is 19 residues. CDR3 protein: CASSTGGPGTSGIRNEQFF. The CDR3 coding sequence is TGTGCCAGCAGCACCGGGGGTCCCGGGACTAGCGGGATACGGAATGAGCAGTTCTTC.

At least ten counts were recorded for this clonotype. The chain is built from TRBV28 and TRBJ2-2; the D is unclear. Germline values: CDR1 MDHEN, CDR2 SYDVKM. The CDR3 totals 11 residues. The V end lost 6 bases, the J end lost 11 bases, and 10 bases lay between the germline ends. CDR3 amino acids: CASRNSAELFF. CDR3 nucleotide sequence: TGTGCCAGCAGGAATTCTGCAGAGCTGTTTTTT. Using reference TRBV28 and TRBJ2-2 for the parts outside the CDR3, the full variable domain is DVKVTQSSRYLVKRTGEKVFLECVQDMDHENMFWYRQDPGLGLRLIYFSYDVKMKEKGDIPEGYSVSREKKERFSLILESASTNQTSMYLCASRNSAELFFGEGSRLTVL.

The V and J genes are TRBV4-1 and TRBJ2-7; a possible D gene is TRBD2 (6 bases). V lost 1 base and J lost 5, with 9 bases in between. The CDR3 extends over 13 amino acids. From germline, CDR1 is MGHRA and CDR2 YSYEKL. In nucleotides, the CDR3 is TGCGCCAGCAGCCAAGCGCGGGGTGACGAGCAGTACTTC. Translated: CASSQARGDEQYF.

The table lists this clonotype with many counts. The chain combines TRBV27 with TRBJ2-2, with 9 bases lining up with TRBD1. The germline V gene has CDR1 MNHEY and CDR2 SMNVEV (reference sequence). CDR3 size: 14 residues. V lost 10 bases, J lost 3 bases, and 6 bases stayed unmatched. For the CDR3, the DNA is TGTGCCACCCGGGACAGGGATTACACCGGGGAGCTGTTTTTT. It encodes CATRDRDYTGELFF.

This clonotype was observed a handful of times. Germline and junction disagree at one end, which may indicate a read error. The V call is TRBV7-4, the J call TRBJ1-6; D is perhaps TRBD1 (6 bases). CDR3 size: 14 residues. Germline V gives CDR1 SGHVT, CDR2 SQSDAQ. The CDR3 protein is CANSLQGGGGPLHF. As DNA, the CDR3 is TGTGCCAACAGCCTACAGGGAGGGGGTGGACCCCTCCACTTT.

About this clonotype: Germline and junction disagree at one end, which may indicate a read error. J is TRBJ1-3 and V is TRBV12-3 or TRBV12-4; maybe TRBD1 (6 bases). The CDR3 sequence is 13 residues long. CDR3 protein: CASSPGAGNAIYF. CDR3 bases: TGTGCCAGCAGTCCAGGGGCTGGAAACGCCATATATTTT.

This clonotype was counted ten times or more. The junction differs from germline at one of its ends, possibly a read error. This chain links TRBV7-7 with TRBJ2-1; 9 bases line up with TRBD1. The CDR3 covers 15 residues. The germline gives CDR1 SSHAT, CDR2 FNYEAQ (reference sequence). The CDR3 here is CASSVDRGAYNEQFF. The CDR3 region has the DNA TGTGCTAGCAGCGTCGACAGGGGGGCCTACAATGAGCAGTTCTTC. The full variable domain, rest sourced from reference TRBV7-7 and TRBJ2-1, is GAGVSQSPRYKVTKRGQDVTLRCDPISSHATLYWYQQALGQGPEFLTYFNYEAQPDKSGLPSDRFSAERPEGSISTLTIQRTEQRDSAMYRCASSVDRGAYNEQFFGPGTRLTVL.

This chain joins TRBV4-2 and TRBJ2-2, with 7 bases aligning to TRBD1. The CDR3 sequence is 19 residues long. CDR1 and CDR2 (germline): LGHNA, YNFKEQ. Trimming took 3 bases from V and 0 from J; bases not matched to a gene: 13. The CDR3 DNA follows: TGTGCCAGCAGCCAGGGGGCACTAGGACAGGCGCCGAACACCGGGGAGCTGTTTTTT. It codes for CASSQGALGQAPNTGELFF.

This clonotype turned up a few times. The rearrangement links TRBV7-2 to TRBJ2-1; D not certain. Germline V gives CDR1 SGHTA, CDR2 FQGNSA. The CDR3 has 11 amino acids. The ends were cut back, 5 bases at V and 12 bases at J, with 11 bases in the middle. CDR3 coding DNA: TGTGCCAGCAGCCGTCGGGTTGCGCAGTTCTTC. This codes for CASSRRVAQFF.

This clonotype was picked up many times. The chain uses TRBV7-9 and TRBJ2-1; a weak D match, TRBD2 (6 bases). CDR3 length: 15 amino acids. V shed 3 bases and J shed 2 bases, with 11 bases lying between them. Germline loops: CDR1 SEHNR, CDR2 FQNEAQ (reference sequence). CDR3 sequence (DNA): TGTGCCAGCAGCTTTGCGGGATCCGCCTACAATGAGCAGTTCTTC. Translated, it gives CASSFAGSAYNEQFF.

This clonotype was seen many times. This rearrangement joins TRBV11-2 to TRBJ2-7, with unresolved D. This CDR3 has 17 residues. Germline V lookup: CDR1 SGHAT, CDR2 FQNNGV. Trimming took off 2 bases at V and 0 bases at J, with 17 bases between the two ends. CDR3 in amino acids: CASSLRRQDGNSYEQYF. CDR3 DNA sequence: TGTGCCAGCAGCTTAAGGCGGCAGGACGGAAACTCCTACGAGCAGTACTTC.

V gene TRBV20-1 combines with J gene TRBJ2-7, with 8 bases lining up with TRBD1. CDR1 is DFQATT and CDR2 is SNEGSKA in the germline V gene (reference sequence). The CDR3 extends over 14 amino acids. Trimming removed 4 bases from V and 4 bases from J; junction bases left unmatched: 9. In nucleotides, the CDR3 is TGCAGTGCTAACGGACAGGGAGCTGGGTACGAGCAGTACTTC. This translates into CSANGQGAGYEQYF.

This clonotype was recorded many times. The chain links TRBV7-2 to TRBJ2-5; tentative D call: TRBD2 (6 bases). Germline CDR1 reads SGHTA; CDR2 reads FQGNSA. V was clipped by 4 bases and J by 4 bases, with 16 bases between them. The CDR3 sequence is 15 residues long. CDR3 in amino acids: CASSSSTGVGETQYF. The CDR3 DNA sequence: TGTGCCAGCAGCTCCTCCACGGGAGTGGGAGAGACCCAGTACTTC. Complete variable domain (other parts from reference TRBV7-2 and TRBJ2-5): GAGVSQSPSNKVTEKGKDVELRCDPISGHTALYWYRQSLGQGLEFLIYFQGNSAPDKSGLPSDRFSAERTGGSVSTLTIQRTQQEDSAVYLCASSSSTGVGETQYFGPGTRLLVL.

This clonotype was counted ten times or more. The chain links TRBV24-1 to TRBJ2-5; D gene unclear. CDR1 is KGHDR and CDR2 is SFDVKD in the germline V gene. The CDR3 extends over 13 amino acids. Trimming removed 3 bases from V and 5 bases from J, with 9 bases in between. Here the CDR3 reads CATSDTVEETQYF. DNA for the CDR3: TGTGCCACCAGTGATACCGTTGAGGAGACCCAGTACTTC.

The table lists this clonotype with many counts. This chain joins TRBV12-3 or TRBV12-4 and TRBJ2-5; 8 bases line up with TRBD2. This CDR3 spans 14 amino acids. J gave up 5 bases and V 7 bases, and 9 bases lay outside the gene matches. The CDR3: CASTSGLDTETQYF. The CDR3 bases are TGTGCCAGCACCTCGGGACTAGACACGGAGACCCAGTACTTC.

The V gene is TRBV11-2, the J gene TRBJ2-2; D might be TRBD1 or TRBD2, each matching 7 bases. The CDR3 is made up of 18 amino acids. The germline gives CDR1 SGHAT, CDR2 FQNNGV. V lost 0 bases and J 2 bases, leaving 16 bases between the germline ends. The CDR3 region has the DNA TGTGCCAGCAGCTTAGATCCCTTCAGGGGGGGCAACACCGGGGAGCTGTTTTTT. Residues: CASSLDPFRGGNTGELFF.

This clonotype was seen at least ten times. A much larger clone lies a single base off, so this may be a read error. The rearrangement joins TRBV28 to TRBJ2-1; D gene uncertain. This CDR3 comprises 11 residues. V was trimmed by 5 bases and J by 8 bases, leaving 7 bases between them. Germline assignment: CDR1 MDHEN and CDR2 SYDVKM. In DNA, the CDR3 is TGTGCCAGCAGTCCTAACGATGAGCAGTTCTTC. It translates to CASSPNDEQFF.

The chain joins TRBV28 to TRBJ1-2; 7 bases match TRBD1. V lost 3 bases, J lost 8 bases, and 12 bases stayed unmatched. From germline, CDR1 is MDHEN and CDR2 SYDVKM. The CDR3 contains 15 residues. CDR3 protein: CASSLSYGTALGYTF. The CDR3 DNA sequence: TGTGCCAGCAGTTTGTCCTACGGGACAGCATTAGGCTACACCTTC.

This clonotype has a count of ten or more. The rearrangement links TRBV29-1 to TRBJ1-1, with a weak D call TRBD1 (6 bases). V lost 5 bases to trimming and J lost 0 bases, with 10 bases between them. CDR3 length: 13 residues. Germline-derived CDR1 and CDR2 are SQVTM and ANQGSEA. The CDR3 sequence: CSVQTGLNTEAFF. CDR3 bases: TGCAGCGTTCAGACAGGATTGAACACTGAAGCTTTCTTT. The full variable domain, rest sourced from reference TRBV29-1 and TRBJ1-1, is SAVISQKPSRDICQRGTSLTIQCQVDSQVTMMFWYRQQPGQSLTLIATANQGSEATYESGFVIDKFPISRPNLTFSTLTVSNMSPEDSSIYLCSVQTGLNTEAFFGQGTRLTVV.

This clonotype was observed a single time. The V gene is TRBV20-1, the J gene TRBJ1-1; no reliable D call. The CDR3 loop spans 13 amino acids. Germline CDR1 DFQATT, CDR2 SNEGSKA (reference sequence). CDR3 loop: CTTPAGMRTEAFF. The CDR3 coding sequence is TGCACCACACCCGCCGGCATGCGCACTGAAGCTTTCTTT.

The chain has TRBV6-5 and TRBJ2-7, with 8 bases matching TRBD1. V lost 0 bases and J lost 4; bases outside the gene matches: 5. This CDR3 has 15 amino acids. Per the germline V gene, CDR1 is MNHEY and CDR2 is SVGAGI. As DNA, the CDR3 is TGTGCCAGCAGTTACTCGGCAGGGGGCGGGTACGAGCAGTACTTC. Translation gives CASSYSAGGGYEQYF.

The chain has TRBV29-1 and TRBJ1-2; 7 positions match TRBD1. The CDR3 extends over 14 amino acids. Germline CDR1 is SQVTM and CDR2 is ANQGSEA. The V segment lost 1 base and the J segment 8 bases; nucleotides outside the gene matches: 10. The CDR3 sequence: CSVEGHTGAYGYTF. The CDR3, as DNA: TGCAGCGTTGAAGGCCATACAGGGGCTTACGGCTACACCTTC.